This record looks at one T cell receptor (beta chain) sequence and its context. Its antigen remains unknown. With a J-beta primer mix and a sample-barcoded 5' primer, a second PCR ran about 7 to 12 cycles. TCRdb reprocessed the 5' RACE reads via MiXCR and lists one record per CDR3 protein. Of around 1.5 million distinct CDR3 sequences in the sample, roughly 32% were seen once. This sample is drawn from a study of blood T cells in healthy people across ages. Whole-study results and caveats: A greater number of naive CD4+ cells and higher diversity distinguished long-lived donors from aged donors.

Germline lookup yields CDR1 LGHNA and CDR2 YNFKEQ. The CDR3 loop spans 18 amino acids. This TCR derives from a woman in her 30s in good health. The rearrangement joins TRBV4-2 to TRBJ2-5; TRBD2 agrees at 10 bases. The J call is in doubt because the DNA end fits TRBJ2-7 better. The material sequenced was blood. The DNA of the CDR3 is TGTGCCAGCAGCCAAGATCCAGCGGGAGGGCTTTTCTCCTACGAGCAGTACTTC. Translating it yields CASSQDPAGGLFSYEQYF.